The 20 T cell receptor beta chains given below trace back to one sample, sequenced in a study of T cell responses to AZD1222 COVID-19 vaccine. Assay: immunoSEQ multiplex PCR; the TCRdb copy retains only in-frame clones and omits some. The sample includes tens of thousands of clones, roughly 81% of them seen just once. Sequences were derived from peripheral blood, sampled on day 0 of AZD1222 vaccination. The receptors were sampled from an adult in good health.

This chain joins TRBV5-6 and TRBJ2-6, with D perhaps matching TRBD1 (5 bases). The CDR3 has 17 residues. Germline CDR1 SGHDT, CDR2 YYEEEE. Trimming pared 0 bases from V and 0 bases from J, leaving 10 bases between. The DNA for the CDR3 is TGTGCCAGCAGCTTGGCAGGGCGAATCTCTGGGGCCAACGTCCTGACTTTC. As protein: CASSLAGRISGANVLTF.

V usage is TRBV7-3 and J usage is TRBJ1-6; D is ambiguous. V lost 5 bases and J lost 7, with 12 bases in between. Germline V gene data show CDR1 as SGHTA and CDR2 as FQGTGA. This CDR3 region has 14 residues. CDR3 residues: CASSLFTGNSPLHF. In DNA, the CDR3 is TGTGCCAGCAGCCTATTCACGGGGAATTCACCCCTCCACTTT.

CDR3 protein: CASSLWGAGELFF. In nucleotides, the CDR3 is TGTGCCAGCAGCTTATGGGGGGCCGGGGAGCTGTTTTTT. V gene TRBV7-2 combines with J gene TRBJ2-2; D is perhaps TRBD2 (6 bases). Trimming pared 2 bases from V and 6 bases from J, leaving 7 bases between. This CDR3 has 13 residues. Germline V gives CDR1 SGHTA, CDR2 FQGNSA.

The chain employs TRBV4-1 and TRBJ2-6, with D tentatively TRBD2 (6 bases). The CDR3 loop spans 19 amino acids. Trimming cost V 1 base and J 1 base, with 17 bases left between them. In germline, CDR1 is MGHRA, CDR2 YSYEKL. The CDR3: CASSQAGLLDGSGANVLTF. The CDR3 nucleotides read TGCGCCAGCAGCCAAGCGGGACTCCTAGACGGTTCTGGGGCCAACGTCCTGACTTTC.

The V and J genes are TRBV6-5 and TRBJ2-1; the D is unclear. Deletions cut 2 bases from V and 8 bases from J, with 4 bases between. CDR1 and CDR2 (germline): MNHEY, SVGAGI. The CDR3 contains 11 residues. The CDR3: CASSYNYEQFF. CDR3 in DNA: TGTGCCAGCAGTTACAACTATGAGCAGTTCTTC.

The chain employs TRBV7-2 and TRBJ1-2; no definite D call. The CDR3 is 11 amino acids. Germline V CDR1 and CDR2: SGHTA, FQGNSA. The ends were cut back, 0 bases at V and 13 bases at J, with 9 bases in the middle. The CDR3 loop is CASSLAGGSTF. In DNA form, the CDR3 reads TGTGCCAGCAGCTTAGCGGGAGGGTCCACCTTC.

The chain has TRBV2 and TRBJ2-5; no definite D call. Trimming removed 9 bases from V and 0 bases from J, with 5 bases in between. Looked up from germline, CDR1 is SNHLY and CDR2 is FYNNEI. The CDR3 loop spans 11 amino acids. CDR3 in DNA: TGTGCCAGAGACAACCAAGAGACCCAGTACTTC. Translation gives CARDNQETQYF.

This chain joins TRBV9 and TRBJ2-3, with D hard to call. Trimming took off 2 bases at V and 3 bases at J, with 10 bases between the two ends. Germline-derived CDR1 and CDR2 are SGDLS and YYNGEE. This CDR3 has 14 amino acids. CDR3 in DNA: TGTGCCAGCAGCGTCGGCCATGGAACAGATACGCAGTATTTT. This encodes CASSVGHGTDTQYF.

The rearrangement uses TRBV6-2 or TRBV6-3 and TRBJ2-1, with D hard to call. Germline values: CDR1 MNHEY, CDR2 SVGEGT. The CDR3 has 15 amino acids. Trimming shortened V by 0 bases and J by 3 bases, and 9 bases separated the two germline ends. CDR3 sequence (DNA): TGTGCCAGCAGTTACTCCCACCCCAGCTACAATGAGCAGTTCTTC. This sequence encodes CASSYSHPSYNEQFF.

CDR3 sequence: CATSAPVGGYYGYTF. The DNA of the CDR3 is TGTGCCACCAGTGCCCCCGTGGGGGGTTACTATGGCTACACCTTC. The gene calls are TRBV24-1 and TRBJ1-2; D perhaps matches TRBD1 (5 bases). Germline-derived CDR1 and CDR2 are KGHDR and SFDVKD. There are 15 residues in the CDR3. V lost 5 bases and J 3 bases, leaving 15 bases between the germline ends.

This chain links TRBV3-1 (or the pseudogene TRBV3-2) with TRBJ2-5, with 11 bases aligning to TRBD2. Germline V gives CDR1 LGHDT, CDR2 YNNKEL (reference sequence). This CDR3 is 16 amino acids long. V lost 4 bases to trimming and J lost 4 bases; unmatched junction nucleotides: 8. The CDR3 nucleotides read TGTGCCAGCAGCCGAAATAGCGGGGGGGCCGGAGAGACCCAGTACTTC. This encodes CASSRNSGGAGETQYF.

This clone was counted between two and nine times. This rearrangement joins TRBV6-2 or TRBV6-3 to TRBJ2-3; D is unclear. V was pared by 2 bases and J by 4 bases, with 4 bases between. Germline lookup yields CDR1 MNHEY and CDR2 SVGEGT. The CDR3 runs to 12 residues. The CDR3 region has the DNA TGTGCCAGCAGTTACCCCCCAGATACGCAGTATTTT. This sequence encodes CASSYPPDTQYF.

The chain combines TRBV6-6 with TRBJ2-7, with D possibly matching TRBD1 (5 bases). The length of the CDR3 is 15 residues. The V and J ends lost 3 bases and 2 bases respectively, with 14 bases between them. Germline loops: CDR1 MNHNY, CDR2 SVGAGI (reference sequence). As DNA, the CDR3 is TGTGCCAGCAGTTATGAAGGCAGGGTAACCTACGAGCAGTACTTC. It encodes CASSYEGRVTYEQYF.

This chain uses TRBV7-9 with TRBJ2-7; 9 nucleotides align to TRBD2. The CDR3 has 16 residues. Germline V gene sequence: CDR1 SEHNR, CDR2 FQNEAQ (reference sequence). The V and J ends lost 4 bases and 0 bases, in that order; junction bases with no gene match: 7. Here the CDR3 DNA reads TGTGCCAGCAGCTCCCCCGGGACTAGCAGCTCCTACGAGCAGTACTTC. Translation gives CASSSPGTSSSYEQYF.

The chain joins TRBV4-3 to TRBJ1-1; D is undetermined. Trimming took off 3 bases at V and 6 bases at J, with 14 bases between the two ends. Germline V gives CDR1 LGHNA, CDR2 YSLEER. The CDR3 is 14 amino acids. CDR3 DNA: TGCGCCAGCAGCCACCTACCACAGCGGGCTGAAGCTTTCTTT. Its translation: CASSHLPQRAEAFF.

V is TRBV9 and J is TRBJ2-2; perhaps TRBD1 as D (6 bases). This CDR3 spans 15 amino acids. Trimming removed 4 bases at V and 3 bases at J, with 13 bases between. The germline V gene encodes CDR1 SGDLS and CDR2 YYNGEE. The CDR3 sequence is CASSTHRDYTGELFF. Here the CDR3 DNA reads TGTGCCAGCAGCACCCACAGGGATTACACCGGGGAGCTGTTTTTT.

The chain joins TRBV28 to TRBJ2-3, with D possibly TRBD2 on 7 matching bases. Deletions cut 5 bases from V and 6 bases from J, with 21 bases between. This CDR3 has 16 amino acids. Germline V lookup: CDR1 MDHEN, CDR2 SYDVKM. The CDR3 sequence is CASSGGWGGGFDTQYF. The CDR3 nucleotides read TGTGCCAGCAGTGGGGGCTGGGGGGGAGGTTTTGATACGCAGTATTTT. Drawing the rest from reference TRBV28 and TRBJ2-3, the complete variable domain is DVKVTQSSRYLVKRTGEKVFLECVQDMDHENMFWYRQDPGLGLRLIYFSYDVKMKEKGDIPEGYSVSREKKERFSLILESASTNQTSMYLCASSGGWGGGFDTQYFGPGTRLTVL.

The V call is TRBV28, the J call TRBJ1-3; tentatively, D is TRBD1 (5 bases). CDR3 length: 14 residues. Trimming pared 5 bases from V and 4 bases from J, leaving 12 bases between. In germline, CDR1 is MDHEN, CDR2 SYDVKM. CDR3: CASSLRESGNTIYF. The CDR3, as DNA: TGTGCCAGCAGTCTCAGGGAGTCGGGAAACACCATATATTTT.

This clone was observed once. The CDR3 reads CASQGTTNEKLFF. CDR3 coding DNA: TGTGCCAGCCAGGGGACAACTAATGAAAAACTGTTTTTT. This sequence joins TRBV6-1 and TRBJ1-4; D is perhaps TRBD1 (6 bases). The CDR3 is made up of 13 amino acids. Germline V CDR1 and CDR2: MNHNS, SASEGT. Trimming shortened V by 8 bases and J by 0 bases, and 7 bases separated the two germline ends.

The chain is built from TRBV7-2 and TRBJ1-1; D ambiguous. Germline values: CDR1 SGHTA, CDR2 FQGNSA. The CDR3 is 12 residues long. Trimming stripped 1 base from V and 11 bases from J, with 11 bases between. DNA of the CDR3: TGTGCCAGCAGCTTAGATTCCACCGTGGCTTTCTTT. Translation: CASSLDSTVAFF.